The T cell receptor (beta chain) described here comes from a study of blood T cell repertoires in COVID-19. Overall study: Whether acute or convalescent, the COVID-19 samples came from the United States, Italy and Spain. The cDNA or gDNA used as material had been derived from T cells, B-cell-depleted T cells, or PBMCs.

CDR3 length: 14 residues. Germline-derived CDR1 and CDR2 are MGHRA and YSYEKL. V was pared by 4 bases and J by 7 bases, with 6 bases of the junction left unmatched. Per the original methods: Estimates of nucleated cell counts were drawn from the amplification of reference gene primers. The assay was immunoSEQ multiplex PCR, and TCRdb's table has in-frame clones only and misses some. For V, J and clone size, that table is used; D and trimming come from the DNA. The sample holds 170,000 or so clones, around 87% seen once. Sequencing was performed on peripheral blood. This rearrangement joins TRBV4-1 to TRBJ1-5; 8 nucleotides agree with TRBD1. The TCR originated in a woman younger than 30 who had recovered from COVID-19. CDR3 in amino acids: CASSRRTGQQPQHF. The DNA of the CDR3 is TGCGCCAGCAGCCGACGGACAGGGCAACAGCCCCAGCATTTT.